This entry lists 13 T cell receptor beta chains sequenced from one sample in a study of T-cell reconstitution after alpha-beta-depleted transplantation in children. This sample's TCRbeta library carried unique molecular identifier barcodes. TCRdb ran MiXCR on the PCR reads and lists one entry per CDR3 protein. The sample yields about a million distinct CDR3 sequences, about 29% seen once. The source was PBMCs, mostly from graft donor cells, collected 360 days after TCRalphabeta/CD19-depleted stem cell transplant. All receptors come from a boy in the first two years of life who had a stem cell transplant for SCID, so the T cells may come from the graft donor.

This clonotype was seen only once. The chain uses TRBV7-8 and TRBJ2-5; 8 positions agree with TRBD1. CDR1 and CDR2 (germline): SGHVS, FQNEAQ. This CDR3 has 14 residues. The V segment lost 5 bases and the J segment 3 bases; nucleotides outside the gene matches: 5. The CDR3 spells CASSPATGEETQYF. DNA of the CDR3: TGTGCCAGCAGCCCCGCGACAGGGGAAGAGACCCAGTACTTC. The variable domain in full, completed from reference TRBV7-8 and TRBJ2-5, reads GAGVSQSPRYKVAKRGQDVALRCDPISGHVSLFWYQQALGQGPEFLTYFQNEAQLDKSGLPSDRFFAERPEGSVSTLKIQRTQQEDSAVYLCASSPATGEETQYFGPGTRLLVL.

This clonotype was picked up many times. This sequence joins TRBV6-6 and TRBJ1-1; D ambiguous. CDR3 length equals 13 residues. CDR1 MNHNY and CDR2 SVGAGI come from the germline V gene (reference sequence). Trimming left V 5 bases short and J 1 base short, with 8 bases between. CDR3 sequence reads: CASSRLRNTEAFF. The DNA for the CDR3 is TGTGCCAGCAGTCGACTGAGGAACACTGAAGCTTTCTTT.

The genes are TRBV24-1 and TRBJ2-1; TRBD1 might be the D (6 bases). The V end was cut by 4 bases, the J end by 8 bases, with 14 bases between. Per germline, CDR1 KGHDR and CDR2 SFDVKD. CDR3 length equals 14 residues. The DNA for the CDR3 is TGTGCCACCAGTGACCCCGGACAGAGGGATGAGCAGTTCTTC. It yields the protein CATSDPGQRDEQFF.

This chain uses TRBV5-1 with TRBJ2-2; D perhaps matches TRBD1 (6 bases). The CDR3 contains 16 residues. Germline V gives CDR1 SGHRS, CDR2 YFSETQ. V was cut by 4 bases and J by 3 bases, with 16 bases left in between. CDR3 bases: TGCGCCAGCAGCGGATACAGGGAACCGTACACCGGGGAGCTGTTTTTT. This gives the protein CASSGYREPYTGELFF. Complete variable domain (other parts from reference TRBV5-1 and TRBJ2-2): KAGVTQTPRYLIKTRGQQVTLSCSPISGHRSVSWYQQTPGQGLQFLFEYFSETQRNKGNFPGRFSGRQFSNSRSEMNVSTLELGDSALYLCASSGYREPYTGELFFGEGSRLTVL.

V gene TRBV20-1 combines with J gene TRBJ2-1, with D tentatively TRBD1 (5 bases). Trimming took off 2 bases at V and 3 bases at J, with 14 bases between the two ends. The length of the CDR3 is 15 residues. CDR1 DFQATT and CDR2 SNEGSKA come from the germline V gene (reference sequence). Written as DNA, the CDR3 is TGCAGTGCTAGAACCCAGGGTTGGGGCTACAATGAGCAGTTCTTC. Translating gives CSARTQGWGYNEQFF.

The CDR3 nucleotides are TGCGCCAGCAGCCATATTTGGCGGGGGCCTCGGTGGGAGACCCAGTACTTC. This gives the protein CASSHIWRGPRWETQYF. V is TRBV4-1 and J is TRBJ2-5; a possible D gene is TRBD2 (7 bases). CDR3 length equals 17 residues. Trimming removed 3 bases from V and 5 bases from J, with 22 bases in between. Germline V gives CDR1 MGHRA, CDR2 YSYEKL.

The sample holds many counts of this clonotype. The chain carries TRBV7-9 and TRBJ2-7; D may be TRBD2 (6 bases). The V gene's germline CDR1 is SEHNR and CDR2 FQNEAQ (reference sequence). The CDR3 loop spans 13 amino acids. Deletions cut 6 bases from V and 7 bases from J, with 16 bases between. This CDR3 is CASSPTRLSEQYF. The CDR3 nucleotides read TGTGCCAGCAGTCCGACTAGGTTGAGTGAGCAGTACTTC.

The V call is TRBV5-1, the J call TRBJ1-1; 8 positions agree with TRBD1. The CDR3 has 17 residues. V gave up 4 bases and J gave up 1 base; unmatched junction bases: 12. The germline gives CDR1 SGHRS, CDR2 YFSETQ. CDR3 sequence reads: CASSPTWTGLGNTEAFF. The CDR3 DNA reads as TGCGCCAGCAGCCCTACCTGGACAGGGTTGGGGAACACTGAAGCTTTCTTT.

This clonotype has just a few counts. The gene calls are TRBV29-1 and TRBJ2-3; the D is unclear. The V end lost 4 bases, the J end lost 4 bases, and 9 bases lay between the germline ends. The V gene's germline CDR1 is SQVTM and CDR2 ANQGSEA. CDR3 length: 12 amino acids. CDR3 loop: CSVVTPPDTQYF. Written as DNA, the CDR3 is TGCAGCGTTGTGACCCCCCCAGATACGCAGTATTTT.

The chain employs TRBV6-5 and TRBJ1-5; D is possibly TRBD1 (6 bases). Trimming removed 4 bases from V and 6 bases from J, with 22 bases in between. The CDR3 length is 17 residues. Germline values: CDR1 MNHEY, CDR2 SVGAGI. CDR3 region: CASSLGAGTGMSQPQHF. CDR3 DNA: TGTGCCAGCAGTTTGGGGGCAGGGACGGGGATGAGTCAGCCCCAGCATTTT.

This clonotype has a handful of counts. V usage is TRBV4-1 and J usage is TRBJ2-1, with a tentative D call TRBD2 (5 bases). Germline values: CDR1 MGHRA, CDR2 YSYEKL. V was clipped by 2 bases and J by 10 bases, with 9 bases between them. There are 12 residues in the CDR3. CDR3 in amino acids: CASSQSGEEQFF. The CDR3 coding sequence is TGCGCCAGCAGCCAATCTGGGGAGGAGCAGTTCTTC.

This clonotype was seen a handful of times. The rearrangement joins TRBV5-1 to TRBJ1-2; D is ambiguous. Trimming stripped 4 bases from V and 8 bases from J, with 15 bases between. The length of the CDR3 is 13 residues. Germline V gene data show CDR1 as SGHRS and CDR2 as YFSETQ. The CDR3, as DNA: TGCGCCAGCAGCCATGGTGGAGCTCGGGGCTACACCTTC. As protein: CASSHGGARGYTF.

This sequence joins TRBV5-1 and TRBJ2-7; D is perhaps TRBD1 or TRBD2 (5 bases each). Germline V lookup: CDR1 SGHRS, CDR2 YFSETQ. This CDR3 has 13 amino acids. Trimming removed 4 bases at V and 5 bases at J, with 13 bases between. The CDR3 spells CASSLLGTHEQYF. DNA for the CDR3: TGCGCCAGCAGCCTTCTGGGGACCCACGAGCAGTACTTC.